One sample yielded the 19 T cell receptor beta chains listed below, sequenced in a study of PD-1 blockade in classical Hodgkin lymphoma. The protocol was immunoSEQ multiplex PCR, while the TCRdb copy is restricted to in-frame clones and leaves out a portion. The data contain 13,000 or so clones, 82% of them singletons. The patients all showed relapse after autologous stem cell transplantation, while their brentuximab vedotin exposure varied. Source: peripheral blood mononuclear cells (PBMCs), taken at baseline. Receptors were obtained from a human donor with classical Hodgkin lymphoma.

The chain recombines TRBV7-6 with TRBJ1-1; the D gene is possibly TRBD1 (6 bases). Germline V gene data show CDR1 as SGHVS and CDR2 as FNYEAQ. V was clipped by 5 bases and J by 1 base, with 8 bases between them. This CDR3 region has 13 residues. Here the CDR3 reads CASSLTGNTEAFF. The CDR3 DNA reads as TGTGCCAGCAGCCTGACAGGGAACACTGAAGCTTTCTTT. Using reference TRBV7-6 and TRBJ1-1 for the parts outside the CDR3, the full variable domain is GAGVSQSPRYKVTKRGQDVALRCDPISGHVSLYWYRQALGQGPEFLTYFNYEAQQDKSGLPNDRFSAERPEGSISTLTIQRTEQRDSAMYRCASSLTGNTEAFFGQGTRLTVV.

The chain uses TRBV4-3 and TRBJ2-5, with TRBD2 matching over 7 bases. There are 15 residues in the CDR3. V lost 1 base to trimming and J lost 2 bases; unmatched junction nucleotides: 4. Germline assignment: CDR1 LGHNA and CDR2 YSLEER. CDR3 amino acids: CASSQAGLRQETQYF. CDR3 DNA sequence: TGCGCCAGCAGCCAAGCGGGACTACGGCAAGAGACCCAGTACTTC.

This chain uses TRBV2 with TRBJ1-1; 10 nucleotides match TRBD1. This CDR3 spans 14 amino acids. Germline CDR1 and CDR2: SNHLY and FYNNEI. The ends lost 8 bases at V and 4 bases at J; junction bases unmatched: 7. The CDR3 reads CASSRTGGFTEAFF. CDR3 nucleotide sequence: TGTGCCAGCTCAAGGACAGGGGGTTTCACTGAAGCTTTCTTT.

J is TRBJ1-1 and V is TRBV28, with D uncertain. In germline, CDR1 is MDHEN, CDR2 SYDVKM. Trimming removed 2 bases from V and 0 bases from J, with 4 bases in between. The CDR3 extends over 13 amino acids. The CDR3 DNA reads TGTGCCAGCAGTTTACCCCTGAACACTGAAGCTTTCTTT. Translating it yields CASSLPLNTEAFF.

CDR3 residues: CARSLVLPGGSTDTQYF. In DNA, the CDR3 is TGTGCCAGAAGCTTGGTCCTTCCGGGGGGCTCCACAGATACGCAGTATTTT. The chain carries TRBV5-3 and TRBJ2-3, with TRBD2 as a possible D gene (7 bases). TRBV5-3 belongs to the ORF category, with a function that is uncertain. V lost 0 bases to trimming and J lost 2 bases, with 16 bases between them. CDR3 length: 17 amino acids.

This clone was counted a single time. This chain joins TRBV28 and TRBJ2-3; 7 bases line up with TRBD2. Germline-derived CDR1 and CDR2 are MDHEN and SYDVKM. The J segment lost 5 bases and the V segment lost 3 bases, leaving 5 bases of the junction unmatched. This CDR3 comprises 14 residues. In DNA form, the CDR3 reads TGTGCCAGCAGTTTGACGGGGGGTGAAGATACGCAGTATTTT. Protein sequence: CASSLTGGEDTQYF.

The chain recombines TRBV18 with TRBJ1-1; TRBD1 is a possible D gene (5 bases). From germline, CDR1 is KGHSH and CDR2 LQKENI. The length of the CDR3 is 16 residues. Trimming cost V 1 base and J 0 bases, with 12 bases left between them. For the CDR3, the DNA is TGTGCCAGCTCACCACGAGGGGTATCGATGAACACTGAAGCTTTCTTT. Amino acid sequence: CASSPRGVSMNTEAFF.

Here the CDR3 DNA reads TGTGCCAGCAGCTTGGCCGGAGGGGGGGGCTCAGGATATGGCTACACCTTC. This codes for CASSLAGGGGSGYGYTF. The chain employs TRBV5-4 and TRBJ1-2, with a tentative D call TRBD1 (6 bases). V dropped 0 bases and J dropped 5 bases, with 20 bases sitting between them. Germline V gene sequence: CDR1 SGHNT, CDR2 YYREEE (reference sequence). This CDR3 is 17 amino acids long.

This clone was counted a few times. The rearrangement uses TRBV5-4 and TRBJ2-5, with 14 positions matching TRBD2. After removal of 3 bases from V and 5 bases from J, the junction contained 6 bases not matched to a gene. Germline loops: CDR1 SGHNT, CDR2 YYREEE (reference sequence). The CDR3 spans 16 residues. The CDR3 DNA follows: TGTGCCAGCAGCTGGAGACTAGCGGGAGGGGGGGAGACCCAGTACTTC. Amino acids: CASSWRLAGGGETQYF.

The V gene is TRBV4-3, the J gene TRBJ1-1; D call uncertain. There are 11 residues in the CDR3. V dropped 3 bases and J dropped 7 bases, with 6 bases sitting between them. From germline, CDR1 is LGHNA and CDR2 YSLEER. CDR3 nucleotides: TGCGCCAGCAGCCACCAAGGTGAAGCTTTCTTT. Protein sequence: CASSHQGEAFF.

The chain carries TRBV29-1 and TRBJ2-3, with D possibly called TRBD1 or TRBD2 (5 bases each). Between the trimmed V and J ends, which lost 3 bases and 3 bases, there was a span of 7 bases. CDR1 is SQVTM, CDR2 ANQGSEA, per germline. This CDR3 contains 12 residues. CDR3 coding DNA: TGCAGCGTTGATGGGGGTACAGATACGCAGTATTTT. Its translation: CSVDGGTDTQYF.

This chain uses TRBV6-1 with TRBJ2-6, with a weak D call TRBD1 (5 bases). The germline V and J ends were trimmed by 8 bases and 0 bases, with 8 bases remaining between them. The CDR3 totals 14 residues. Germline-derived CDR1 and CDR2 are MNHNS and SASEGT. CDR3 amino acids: CASGASSGANVLTF. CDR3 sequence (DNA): TGTGCCAGCGGGGCCTCCTCTGGGGCCAACGTCCTGACTTTC.

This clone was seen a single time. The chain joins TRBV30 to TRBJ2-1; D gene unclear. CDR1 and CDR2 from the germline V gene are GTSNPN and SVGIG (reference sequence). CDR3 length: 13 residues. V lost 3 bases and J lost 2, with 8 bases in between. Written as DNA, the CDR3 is TGTGCCTGGAGGGGCGGAACCTACAATGAGCAGTTCTTC. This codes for CAWRGGTYNEQFF.

The CDR3 region is CASSLYPNYEQYF. CDR3 sequence (DNA): TGTGCCAGCAGTTTATATCCCAACTACGAGCAGTACTTC. The rearrangement joins TRBV27 to TRBJ2-7, with D uncertain. The CDR3 totals 13 residues. Trimming took 1 base from V and 3 from J, leaving 7 bases between them. Per germline, CDR1 MNHEY and CDR2 SMNVEV (reference sequence).

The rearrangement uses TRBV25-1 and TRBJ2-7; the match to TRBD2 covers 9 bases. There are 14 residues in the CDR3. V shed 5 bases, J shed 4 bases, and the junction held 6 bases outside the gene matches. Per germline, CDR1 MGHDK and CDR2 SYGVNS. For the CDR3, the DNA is TGTGCCAGCAGTAAGAGCGGGGGGACATACGAGCAGTACTTC. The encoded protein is CASSKSGGTYEQYF.

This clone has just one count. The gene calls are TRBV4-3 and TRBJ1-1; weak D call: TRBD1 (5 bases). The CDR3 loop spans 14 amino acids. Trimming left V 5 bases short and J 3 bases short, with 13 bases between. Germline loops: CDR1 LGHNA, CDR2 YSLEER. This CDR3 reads CASSTTRGDTEAFF. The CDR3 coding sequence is TGCGCCAGCAGCACGACTCGAGGGGACACTGAAGCTTTCTTT.

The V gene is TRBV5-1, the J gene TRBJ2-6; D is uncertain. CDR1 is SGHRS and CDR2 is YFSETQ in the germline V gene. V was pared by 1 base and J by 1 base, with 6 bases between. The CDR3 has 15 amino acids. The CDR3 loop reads CASSLQHSGANVLTF. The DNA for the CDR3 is TGCGCCAGCAGCTTGCAACATTCTGGGGCCAACGTCCTGACTTTC.

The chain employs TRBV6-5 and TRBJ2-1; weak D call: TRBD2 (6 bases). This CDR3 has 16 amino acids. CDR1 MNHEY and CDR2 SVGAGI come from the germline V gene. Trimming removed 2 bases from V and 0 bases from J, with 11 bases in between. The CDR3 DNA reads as TGTGCCAGCAGTTACGCCGGGGGAAACTCCTACAATGAGCAGTTCTTC. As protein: CASSYAGGNSYNEQFF.

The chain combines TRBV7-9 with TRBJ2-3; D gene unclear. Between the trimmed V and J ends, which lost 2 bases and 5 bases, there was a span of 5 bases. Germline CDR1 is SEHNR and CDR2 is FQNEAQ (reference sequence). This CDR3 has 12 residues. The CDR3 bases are TGTGCCAGCAGCTTAACGGGAGATACGCAGTATTTT. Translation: CASSLTGDTQYF.